One sample yielded the 26 T cell receptor beta chains listed below, sequenced in a study of identical twins. TCRdb re-called the 5' RACE reads through MiXCR, storing one row per CDR3 protein. The table shows roughly 540,000 distinct CDR3 sequences, with approximately 22% occurring only once. These data were also filed under a second study, of T cells expressing NK-cell markers.

Sequencing input: CD4+ T cells sorted from blood. The origin of the receptors is a woman between 18 and 29 years old in good health.

This chain links TRBV11-2 with TRBJ2-5, with D possibly matching TRBD2 (5 bases). The CDR3 runs 15 residues. The germline CDR1 and CDR2 sequences are SGHAT and FQNNGV. V shed 1 base and J shed 4 bases, with 13 bases lying between them. The DNA for the CDR3 is TGTGCCAGCAGCTTAGTCACGGAGGCTGGAGAGACCCAGTACTTC. Translating it yields CASSLVTEAGETQYF.

This rearrangement joins TRBV5-1 to TRBJ1-5; unclear D gene. This CDR3 comprises 16 residues. Trimming shortened V by 4 bases and J by 3 bases, and 17 bases separated the two germline ends. Germline V lookup: CDR1 SGHRS, CDR2 YFSETQ. This chain's CDR3 is CASSPAGIGLNQPQHF. CDR3 in DNA: TGCGCCAGCAGCCCGGCTGGTATAGGGCTCAATCAGCCCCAGCATTTT.

This chain uses TRBV9 with TRBJ2-1; 9 bases map to TRBD2. Germline V gives CDR1 SGDLS, CDR2 YYNGEE. The trim removed 2 bases at V and 5 bases at J, leaving 5 bases unmatched. The CDR3 is made up of 15 amino acids. The CDR3 sequence is CASSVSGSGNNEQFF. The CDR3 coding sequence is TGTGCCAGCAGCGTTAGCGGGAGTGGTAACAATGAGCAGTTCTTC.

This clonotype has more than one count but fewer than ten. V usage is TRBV12-3 or TRBV12-4 and J usage is TRBJ1-6; D call uncertain. There are 18 residues in the CDR3. V was pared by 6 bases and J by 7 bases, with 25 bases between. DNA of the CDR3: TGTGCCAGCAGCCATGGACGAGTACGATTGAATCCGAATTCACCCCTCCACTTT. The encoded protein is CASSHGRVRLNPNSPLHF.

The chain recombines TRBV20-1 with TRBJ2-5, with TRBD1 identical over 7 bases. The CDR3 runs to 12 residues. After removal of 6 bases from V and 5 bases from J, the junction contained 6 bases not matched to a gene. Germline assignment: CDR1 DFQATT and CDR2 SNEGSKA (reference sequence). The DNA of the CDR3 is TGCAGTGCCCAAGACAGGGTGGAGACCCAGTACTTC. This sequence encodes CSAQDRVETQYF.

The chain joins TRBV29-1 to TRBJ1-1, with D possibly matching TRBD1 (6 bases). Germline V lookup: CDR1 SQVTM, CDR2 ANQGSEA. Between the trimmed V and J ends, which lost 3 bases and 5 bases, there was a span of 19 bases. This CDR3 contains 15 residues. CDR3 region: CSVDPQGYYETEAFF. The CDR3 coding sequence is TGCAGCGTTGACCCACAGGGATATTACGAGACTGAAGCTTTCTTT.

Only a few counts were recorded for this clonotype. The J gene is TRBJ2-7, the V gene TRBV7-2; maybe TRBD1 (5 bases). V was cut by 0 bases and J by 2 bases, with 8 bases left in between. The CDR3 contains 14 residues. Germline lookup yields CDR1 SGHTA and CDR2 FQGNSA. The CDR3 spells CASSLAVGPYEQYF. CDR3 coding DNA: TGTGCCAGCAGCTTAGCAGTGGGGCCCTACGAGCAGTACTTC.

Ten or more counts support this clonotype. An end of the junction does not agree with germline; a read error may underlie this. CDR3 nucleotide sequence: TGTGCCAGCAGTTTAGTGTCAGGGAACACTGAAGCTTTCTTT. Residues: CASSLVSGNTEAFF. The chain uses TRBV5-1 and TRBJ1-1; D is undetermined. The CDR3 length is 14 residues. The germline gives CDR1 SGHRS, CDR2 YFSETQ.

This clonotype was seen a few times. V gene TRBV10-3 combines with J gene TRBJ1-1; TRBD1 agrees at 8 bases. The CDR3 length is 16 residues. Germline-derived CDR1 and CDR2 are ENHRY and SYGVKD. The V segment lost 10 bases and the J segment 3 bases; nucleotides outside the gene matches: 16. CDR3 bases: TGTGCCACCCTGGACAGGGAAGCGGGGTGGGACACTGAAGCTTTCTTT. Translated: CATLDREAGWDTEAFF.

This clonotype was detected a few times. V gene TRBV6-5 combines with J gene TRBJ1-5; possible D gene TRBD1, 5 bases. The CDR3 is made up of 14 amino acids. V lost 4 bases and J 4 bases, leaving 11 bases between the germline ends. Germline lookup yields CDR1 MNHEY and CDR2 SVGAGI. The CDR3 DNA sequence: TGTGCCAGCAGTTTAGTAGGGGCAAATCAGCCCCAGCATTTT. The encoded protein is CASSLVGANQPQHF.

The chain joins TRBV18 to TRBJ2-1; D ambiguous. The ends were cut back, 8 bases at V and 5 bases at J, with 13 bases in the middle. Germline V gene lookup returns CDR1 KGHSH and CDR2 LQKENI. This CDR3 is 13 amino acids long. The CDR3: CASVRGPNNEQFF. The CDR3 DNA reads TGTGCCAGCGTCAGAGGTCCGAACAATGAGCAGTTCTTC.

This clonotype was recorded a few times. V and J are TRBV5-1 and TRBJ2-1; 13 bases fit TRBD2. Germline V lookup: CDR1 SGHRS, CDR2 YFSETQ. V gave up 4 bases and J gave up 0 bases; unmatched junction bases: 10. CDR3 length: 19 residues. The CDR3 loop is CASSPPGLAGASSYNEQFF. The CDR3, as DNA: TGCGCCAGCAGCCCCCCTGGACTAGCGGGGGCCTCCTCCTACAATGAGCAGTTCTTC. The full variable domain, rest sourced from reference TRBV5-1 and TRBJ2-1, is KAGVTQTPRYLIKTRGQQVTLSCSPISGHRSVSWYQQTPGQGLQFLFEYFSETQRNKGNFPGRFSGRQFSNSRSEMNVSTLELGDSALYLCASSPPGLAGASSYNEQFFGPGTRLTVL.

The V call is TRBV12-3 or TRBV12-4, the J call TRBJ2-7; maybe TRBD2 (6 bases). Trimming stripped 7 bases from V and 0 bases from J, with 13 bases between. This CDR3 comprises 14 residues. In nucleotides, the CDR3 is TGTGCCAGCACCCCTCGGGGAGGCTCCTACGAGCAGTACTTC. Its protein is CASTPRGGSYEQYF.

This chain links TRBV12-5 with TRBJ2-7; tentative D call: TRBD2 (5 bases). The CDR3 runs to 13 residues. The germline V gene encodes CDR1 LGHNT and CDR2 FRNRAP. V lost 6 bases and J lost 2, with 11 bases in between. This chain's CDR3 is CASGLPGAYEQYF. DNA of the CDR3: TGTGCTAGTGGCCTCCCCGGGGCCTACGAGCAGTACTTC.

The gene calls are TRBV6-5 and TRBJ1-1; the D is unclear. Germline CDR1 reads MNHEY; CDR2 reads SVGAGI. The CDR3 runs to 15 residues. V shed 0 bases and J shed 1 base, with 9 bases lying between them. CDR3 coding DNA: TGTGCCAGCAGTTACTCGATCGGGAGGAACACTGAAGCTTTCTTT. It encodes CASSYSIGRNTEAFF.

This clonotype has just a few counts. The chain is built from TRBV6-2 or TRBV6-3 and TRBJ1-2, with TRBD1 as a possible D gene (5 bases). CDR1 is MNHEY, CDR2 SVGEGT, per germline. This CDR3 has 13 residues. V was clipped by 5 bases and J by 4 bases, with 11 bases between them. CDR3 amino acids: CASSPGRAYGYTF. CDR3 bases: TGTGCCAGCAGTCCAGGCAGGGCCTATGGCTACACCTTC.

This clonotype was detected once. This chain joins TRBV11-2 and TRBJ2-2; 7 bases map to TRBD1. The CDR3 runs 14 residues. With 4 bases clipped from V and 6 bases from J, the junction kept 5 bases outside the gene matches. Per the germline V gene, CDR1 is SGHAT and CDR2 is FQNNGV. For the CDR3, the DNA is TGTGCCAGCAGCTCGTACAGGGGCGCCGGGGAGCTGTTTTTT. Protein product: CASSSYRGAGELFF. Filled out from reference TRBV11-2 and TRBJ2-2, the complete variable domain reads EAGVAQSPRYKIIEKRQSVAFWCNPISGHATLYWYQQILGQGPKLLIQFQNNGVVDDSQLPKDRFSAERLKGVDSTLKIQPAKLEDSAVYLCASSSYRGAGELFFGEGSRLTVL.

This clonotype was observed at least ten times. The chain uses TRBV3-1 and TRBJ2-4, with D possibly TRBD2 on 6 matching bases. The germline gives CDR1 LGHDT, CDR2 YNNKEL (reference sequence). The CDR3 is 16 residues long. The V and J ends lost 4 bases and 0 bases respectively, with 13 bases between them. CDR3 bases: TGTGCCAGCAGCCCTTCGGGGGAGATAGCCAAAAACATTCAGTACTTC. Its protein is CASSPSGEIAKNIQYF.

This chain uses TRBV6-2 or TRBV6-3 with TRBJ1-2; D unclear. Trimming stripped 2 bases from V and 8 bases from J, with 15 bases between. This CDR3 region has 14 residues. Germline V lookup: CDR1 MNHEY, CDR2 SVGEGT. CDR3 sequence (DNA): TGTGCCAGCAGTTACAACGCCCCGGAGACGGGCTACACCTTC. It specifies CASSYNAPETGYTF.

This clonotype was seen just once. This sequence joins TRBV5-1 and TRBJ2-7; maybe TRBD1 (6 bases). The germline V and J ends were trimmed by 7 bases and 5 bases, with 19 bases remaining between them. The CDR3 is 14 residues long. Germline CDR1 is SGHRS and CDR2 is YFSETQ. DNA for the CDR3: TGCGCCAGCCGGGGCGGTTCCCAGGGGCACGAGCAGTACTTC. Encoded protein: CASRGGSQGHEQYF.

V gene TRBV7-2 combines with J gene TRBJ2-1, with a possible D match to TRBD2 (6 bases). The CDR3 has 15 residues. CDR1 and CDR2 (germline): SGHTA, FQGNSA. Trimming pared 2 bases from V and 4 bases from J, leaving 12 bases between. The CDR3 DNA sequence: TGTGCCAGCAGCTTACCGGGAGTCAAATACAATGAGCAGTTCTTC. Its protein is CASSLPGVKYNEQFF.

The rearrangement joins TRBV20-1 to TRBJ2-3; the D gene is possibly TRBD2 (6 bases). Trimming stripped 5 bases from V and 2 bases from J, with 14 bases between. Germline V gene data show CDR1 as DFQATT and CDR2 as SNEGSKA (reference sequence). The CDR3 covers 14 residues. CDR3 sequence (DNA): TGCAGTGCTTTACTCGGGGGACTCACAGATACGCAGTATTTT. Amino acid sequence: CSALLGGLTDTQYF.

In this sample, this clonotype turned up a few times. J is TRBJ2-1 and V is TRBV20-1; D is possibly TRBD1 or TRBD2 (5 bases each). V shed 5 bases and J shed 2 bases, with 10 bases lying between them. Germline CDR1 and CDR2: DFQATT and SNEGSKA (reference sequence). The CDR3 spans 13 residues. This CDR3 is CSAPEGTYNEQFF. As DNA, the CDR3 is TGCAGTGCTCCCGAGGGGACCTACAATGAGCAGTTCTTC.

V gene TRBV7-9 combines with J gene TRBJ1-4; D not certain. CDR3 length equals 15 residues. V dropped 5 bases and J dropped 0 bases, with 10 bases sitting between them. CDR1 is SEHNR and CDR2 is FQNEAQ in the germline V gene (reference sequence). The CDR3 sequence is CASSPNRATNEKLFF. DNA for the CDR3: TGTGCCAGCAGCCCTAATCGGGCAACTAATGAAAAACTGTTTTTT. Full variable domain (missing parts from reference TRBV7-9 and TRBJ1-4): DTGVSQNPRHKITKRGQNVTFRCDPISEHNRLYWYRQTLGQGPEFLTYFQNEAQLEKSRLLSDRFSAERPKGSFSTLEIQRTEQGDSAMYLCASSPNRATNEKLFFGSGTQLSVL.

V gene TRBV29-1 combines with J gene TRBJ2-1; no firm D call. This CDR3 comprises 14 residues. CDR1 and CDR2 from the germline V gene are SQVTM and ANQGSEA. The ends were cut back, 4 bases at V and 0 bases at J, with 10 bases in the middle. For the CDR3, the DNA is TGCAGCGTTGTGAGACATAGCTCCTACAATGAGCAGTTCTTC. This encodes CSVVRHSSYNEQFF.

This clonotype appeared many times. CDR3 amino acids: CSARGVSPTAGTQYF. CDR3 DNA sequence: TGCAGTGCTAGAGGAGTTAGTCCAACCGCGGGGACCCAGTACTTC. This chain joins TRBV20-1 and TRBJ2-5; tentatively, D is TRBD2 (5 bases). Trimming pared 1 base from V and 7 bases from J, leaving 19 bases between. Germline V gene sequence: CDR1 DFQATT, CDR2 SNEGSKA (reference sequence). The CDR3 consists of 15 residues.